The source of this T cell receptor beta chain is a study of T cell responses to AZD1222 COVID-19 vaccine. Whole-study findings and limits: White British people made up most donors, females outnumbered males, and clonal diversity was possibly underestimated. Baseline antibody screening turned up just five to seven seropositive AZD1222 recipients. Spike was spanned by vaccine-associated CD4 TCRs, which were dominant at 160-218 and 743-854. Samples come after the peak T cell response, not at day 14.

A note on this clone: Its antigen is currently unknown.

CDR3 length equals 12 residues. In germline, CDR1 is MNHEY, CDR2 SMNVEV (reference sequence). Between the trimmed V and J ends, which lost 2 bases and 3 bases, there was a span of 5 bases. Some clones are missing from TCRdb's copy, which holds only in-frame ones; the method was immunoSEQ multiplex PCR. The sample has 200,000 to 250,000 clones; roughly 91% are singletons. The sequencing here drew on peripheral blood, taken on day 0 of MenACWY control vaccination. This chain joins TRBV27 and TRBJ2-7; D may be TRBD2 (5 bases). This receptor was identified in an adult in good health. The CDR3 DNA sequence: TGTGCCAGCAGTTTAAGCGGCTACGAGCAGTACTTC. Encoded protein: CASSLSGYEQYF.